This T cell receptor beta chain was sequenced for a study of human T cells and chemical hapten exposure. The germline gives CDR1 SGHNT, CDR2 YYREEE (reference sequence). Trimming cost V 0 bases and J 4 bases, with 9 bases left between them. The CDR3 is 14 residues long. Whole blood, unfractionated, served as the material for total RNA extraction. One entry per CDR3 protein results from TCRdb running MiXCR on the 5' RACE reads. Of 100,000 to 120,000 distinct CDR3 sequences listed, more than 15% are singletons. This clonotype was detected a few times. This sequence joins TRBV5-4 and TRBJ2-3; no clear D. The TCR comes from a human donor in good health. The CDR3 DNA reads TGTGCCAGCAGCTTGGATCCGGGTCCAGATACGCAGTATTTT. This sequence encodes CASSLDPGPDTQYF.